This passage covers 2 T cell receptor beta chains from one sample sequenced in a study of T cell responses to AZD1222 COVID-19 vaccine. Profiled with immunoSEQ multiplex PCR; TCRdb holds only in-frame clones, not every one. This sample has roughly 200,000 clones, with roughly 91% found just once. The sequenced sample was peripheral blood, obtained on day 0 of MenACWY control vaccination. The receptors were gathered from an adult in good health.

The genes are TRBV30 and TRBJ1-3, with D perhaps TRBD1 (5 bases). Deletions cut 3 bases from V and 4 bases from J, with 10 bases between. The CDR3 runs to 13 residues. The germline V gene has CDR1 GTSNPN and CDR2 SVGIG (reference sequence). CDR3 in DNA: TGTGCCTGGAGCGGGACCTGGGGAAACACCATATATTTT. It yields the protein CAWSGTWGNTIYF.

Only one count was recorded for this clone. This chain joins TRBV4-2 and TRBJ1-4, with D unresolved. With 0 bases removed from V and 4 bases from J, the gap between germline ends came to 12 bases. Germline V lookup: CDR1 LGHNA, CDR2 YNFKEQ. The CDR3 has 16 residues. The CDR3 DNA reads TGTGCCAGCAGCCAAGATAGGGTCCAGGATAATGAAAAACTGTTTTTT. Encoded protein: CASSQDRVQDNEKLFF.